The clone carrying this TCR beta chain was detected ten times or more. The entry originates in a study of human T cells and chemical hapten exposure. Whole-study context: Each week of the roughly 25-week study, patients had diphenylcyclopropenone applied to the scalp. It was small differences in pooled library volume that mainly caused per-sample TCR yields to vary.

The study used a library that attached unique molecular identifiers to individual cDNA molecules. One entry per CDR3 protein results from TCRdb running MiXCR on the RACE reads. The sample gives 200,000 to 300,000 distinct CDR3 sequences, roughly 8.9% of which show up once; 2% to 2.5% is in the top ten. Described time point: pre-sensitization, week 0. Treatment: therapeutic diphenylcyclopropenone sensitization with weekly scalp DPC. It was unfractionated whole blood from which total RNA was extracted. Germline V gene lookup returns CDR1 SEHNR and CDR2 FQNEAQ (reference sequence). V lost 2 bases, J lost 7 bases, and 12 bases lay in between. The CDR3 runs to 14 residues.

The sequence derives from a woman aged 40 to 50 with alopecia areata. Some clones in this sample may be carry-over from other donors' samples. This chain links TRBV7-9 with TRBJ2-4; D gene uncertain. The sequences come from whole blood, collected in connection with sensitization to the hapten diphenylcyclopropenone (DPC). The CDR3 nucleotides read TGTGCCAGCAGCTTACTTTCGCTAGGGAACATTCAGTACTTC. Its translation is CASSLLSLGNIQYF.